Described below is a single T cell receptor beta chain sequence and its context. Generated by immunoSEQ multiplex PCR, the TCRdb table keeps only in-frame clones and is missing some. In the table there are more than 15,000 clones, 55% to 75% of which are singletons. These data come from a study of sequential checkpoint blockade in melanoma. Turning to the study itself: Randomization was 1:1 between first-line nivolumab→ipilimumab and ipilimumab→nivolumab.

The length of the CDR3 is 15 residues. Trimming took 2 bases from V and 6 from J; bases not matched to a gene: 7. Germline V gene lookup returns CDR1 SGHDT and CDR2 YYEEEE. The treatment here: randomized to nivolumab then ipilimumab (arm A) or the reverse (arm B). None of the patients previously received DNA-damaging chemotherapy. Sorted cells were live CD3+CD8+, lacking CD19 and CD56, from PBMCs. The rearrangement uses TRBV5-6 and TRBJ2-3; 9 bases map to TRBD2. This clonotype was sampled from a human donor with melanoma. The sample in question was CD8+ T cells sorted from blood (inferred from file names), obtained from a patient given nivolumab and ipilimumab in sequence. The CDR3 nucleotides read TGTGCCAGCAGCTTCGCGGGGGGGATGATTGATACGCAGTATTTT. Encoded protein: CASSFAGGMIDTQYF.